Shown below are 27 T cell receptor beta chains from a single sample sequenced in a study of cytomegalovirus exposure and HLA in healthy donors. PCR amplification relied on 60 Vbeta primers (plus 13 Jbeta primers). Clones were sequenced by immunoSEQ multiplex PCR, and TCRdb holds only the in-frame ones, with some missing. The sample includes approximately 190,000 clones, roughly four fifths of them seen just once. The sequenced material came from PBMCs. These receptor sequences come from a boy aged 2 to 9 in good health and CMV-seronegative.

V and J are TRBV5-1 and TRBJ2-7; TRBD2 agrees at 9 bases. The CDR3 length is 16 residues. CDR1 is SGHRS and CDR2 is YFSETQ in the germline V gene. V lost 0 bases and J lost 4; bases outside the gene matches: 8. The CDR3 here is CASSLGAAGGRYEQYF. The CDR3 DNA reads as TGCGCCAGCAGCTTGGGCGCGGCGGGGGGGCGATACGAGCAGTACTTC.

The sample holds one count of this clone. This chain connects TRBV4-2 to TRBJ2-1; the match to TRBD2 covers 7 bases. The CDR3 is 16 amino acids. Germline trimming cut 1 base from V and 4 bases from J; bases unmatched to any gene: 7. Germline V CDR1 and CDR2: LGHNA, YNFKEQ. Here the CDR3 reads CASSQVRLAEYNEQFF. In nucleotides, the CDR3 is TGTGCCAGCAGCCAAGTGAGGCTAGCGGAGTACAATGAGCAGTTCTTC.

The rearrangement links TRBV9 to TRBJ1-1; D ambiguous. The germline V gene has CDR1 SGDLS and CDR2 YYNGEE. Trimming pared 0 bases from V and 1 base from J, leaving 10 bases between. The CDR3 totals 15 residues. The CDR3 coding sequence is TGTGCCAGCAGCGTAGGTTCTGGCGGGAACACTGAAGCTTTCTTT. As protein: CASSVGSGGNTEAFF.

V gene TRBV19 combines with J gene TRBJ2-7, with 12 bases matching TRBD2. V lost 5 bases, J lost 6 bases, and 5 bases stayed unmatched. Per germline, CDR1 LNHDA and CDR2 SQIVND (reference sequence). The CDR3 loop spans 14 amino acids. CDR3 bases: TGTGCCAGTAGTCCGACTAGCGGGGGCCTCGAGCAGTACTTC. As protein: CASSPTSGGLEQYF.

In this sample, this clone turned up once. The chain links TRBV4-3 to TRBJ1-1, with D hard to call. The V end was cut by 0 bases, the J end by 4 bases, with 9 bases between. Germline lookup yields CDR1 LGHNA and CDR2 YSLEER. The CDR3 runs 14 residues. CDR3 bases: TGCGCCAGCAGCCAAGATACGGGAACCACTGAAGCTTTCTTT. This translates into CASSQDTGTTEAFF.

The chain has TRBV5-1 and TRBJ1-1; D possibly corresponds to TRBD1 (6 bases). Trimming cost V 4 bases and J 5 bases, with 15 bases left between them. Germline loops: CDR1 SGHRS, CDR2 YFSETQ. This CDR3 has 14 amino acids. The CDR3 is CASSQDSGWTEAFF. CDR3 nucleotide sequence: TGCGCCAGCAGCCAGGACAGTGGGTGGACTGAAGCTTTCTTT.

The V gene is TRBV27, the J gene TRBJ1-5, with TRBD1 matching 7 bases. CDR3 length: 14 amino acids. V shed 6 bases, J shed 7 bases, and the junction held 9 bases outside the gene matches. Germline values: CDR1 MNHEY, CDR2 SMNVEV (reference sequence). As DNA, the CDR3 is TGTGCCAGCAGCCAAAGGACAGGCGGGCAGCCCCAGCATTTT. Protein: CASSQRTGGQPQHF.

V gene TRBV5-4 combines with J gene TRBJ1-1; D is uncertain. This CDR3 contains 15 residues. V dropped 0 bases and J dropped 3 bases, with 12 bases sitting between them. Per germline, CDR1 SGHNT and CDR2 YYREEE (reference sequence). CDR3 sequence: CASSLGEGRDTEAFF. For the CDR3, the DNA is TGTGCCAGCAGCTTGGGGGAGGGAAGGGACACTGAAGCTTTCTTT.

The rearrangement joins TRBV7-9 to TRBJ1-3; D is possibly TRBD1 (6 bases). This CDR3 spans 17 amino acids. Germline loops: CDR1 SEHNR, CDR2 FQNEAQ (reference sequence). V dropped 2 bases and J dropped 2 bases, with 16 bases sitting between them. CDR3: CASSLPPPGAAGNTIYF. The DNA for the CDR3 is TGTGCCAGCAGCTTACCGCCCCCAGGGGCCGCTGGAAACACCATATATTTT. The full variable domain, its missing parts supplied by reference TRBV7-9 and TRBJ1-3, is DTGVSQNPRHKITKRGQNVTFRCDPISEHNRLYWYRQTLGQGPEFLTYFQNEAQLEKSRLLSDRFSAERPKGSFSTLEIQRTEQGDSAMYLCASSLPPPGAAGNTIYFGEGSWLTVV.

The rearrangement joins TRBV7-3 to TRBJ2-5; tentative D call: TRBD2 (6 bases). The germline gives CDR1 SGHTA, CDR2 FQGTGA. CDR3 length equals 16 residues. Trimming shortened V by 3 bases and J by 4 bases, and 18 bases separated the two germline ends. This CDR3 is CASSLGVAVLPETQYF. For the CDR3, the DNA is TGTGCCAGCAGCTTGGGGGTAGCGGTTCTCCCAGAGACCCAGTACTTC.

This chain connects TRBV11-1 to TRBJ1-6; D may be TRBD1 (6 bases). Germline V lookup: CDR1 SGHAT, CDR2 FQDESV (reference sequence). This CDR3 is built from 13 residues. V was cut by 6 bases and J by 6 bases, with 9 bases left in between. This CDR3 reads CASSGQFNSPLHF. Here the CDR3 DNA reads TGTGCCAGCAGTGGACAGTTTAATTCACCCCTCCACTTT.

Written as DNA, the CDR3 is TGTGCCAGCAGCTTAATCGGGGGGGCCTCGGGCACCGGGGAGCTGTTTTTT. Translated, it gives CASSLIGGASGTGELFF. The rearrangement links TRBV7-2 to TRBJ2-2; 8 positions match TRBD2. Trimming removed 2 bases from V and 4 bases from J; junction bases left unmatched: 9. This CDR3 has 17 amino acids. Germline loops: CDR1 SGHTA, CDR2 FQGNSA.

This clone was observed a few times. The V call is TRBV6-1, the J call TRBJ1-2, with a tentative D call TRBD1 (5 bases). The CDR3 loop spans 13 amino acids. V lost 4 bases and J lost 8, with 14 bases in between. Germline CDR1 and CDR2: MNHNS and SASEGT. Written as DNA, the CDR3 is TGTGCCAGCAGTGCCAGGGTGGTAGAGGGCTACACCTTC. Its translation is CASSARVVEGYTF.

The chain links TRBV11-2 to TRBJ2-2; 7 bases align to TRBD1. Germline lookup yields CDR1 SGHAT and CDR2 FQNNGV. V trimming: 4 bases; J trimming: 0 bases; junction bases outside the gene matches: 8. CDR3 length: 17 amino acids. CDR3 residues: CASSYHRGSANTGELFF. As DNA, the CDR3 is TGTGCCAGCAGCTACCACAGGGGTTCCGCGAACACCGGGGAGCTGTTTTTT.

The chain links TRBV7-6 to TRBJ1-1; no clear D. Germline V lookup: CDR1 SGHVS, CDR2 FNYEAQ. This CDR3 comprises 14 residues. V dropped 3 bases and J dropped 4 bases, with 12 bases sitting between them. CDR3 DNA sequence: TGTGCCAGCAGCTTGACTGGGAGTGCCACTGAAGCTTTCTTT. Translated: CASSLTGSATEAFF.

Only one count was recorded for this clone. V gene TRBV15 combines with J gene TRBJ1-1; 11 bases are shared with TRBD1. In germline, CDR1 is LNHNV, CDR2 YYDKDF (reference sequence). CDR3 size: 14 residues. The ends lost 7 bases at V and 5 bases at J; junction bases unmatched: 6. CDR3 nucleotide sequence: TGTGCCACCAACCCGGACAGGGGGCGGACTGAAGCTTTCTTT. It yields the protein CATNPDRGRTEAFF.

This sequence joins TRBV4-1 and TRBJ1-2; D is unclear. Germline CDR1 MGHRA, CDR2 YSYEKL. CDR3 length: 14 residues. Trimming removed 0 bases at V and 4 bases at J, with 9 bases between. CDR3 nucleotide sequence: TGCGCCAGCAGCCAAGAGACTTCGGGCTATGGCTACACCTTC. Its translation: CASSQETSGYGYTF.

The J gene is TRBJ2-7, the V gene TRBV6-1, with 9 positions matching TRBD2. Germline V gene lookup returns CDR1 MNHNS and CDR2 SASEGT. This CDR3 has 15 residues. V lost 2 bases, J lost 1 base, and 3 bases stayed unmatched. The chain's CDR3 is CASSERLAASYEQYF. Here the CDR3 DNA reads TGTGCCAGCAGTGAAAGACTAGCGGCGTCCTACGAGCAGTACTTC.

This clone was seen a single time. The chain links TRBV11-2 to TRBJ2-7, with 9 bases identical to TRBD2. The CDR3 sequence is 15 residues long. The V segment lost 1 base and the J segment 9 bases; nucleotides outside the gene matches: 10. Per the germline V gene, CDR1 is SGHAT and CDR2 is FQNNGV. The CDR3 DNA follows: TGTGCCAGCAGCTTAGTCTCGGCGGGGGGGCGCGGGCAGTACTTC. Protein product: CASSLVSAGGRGQYF.

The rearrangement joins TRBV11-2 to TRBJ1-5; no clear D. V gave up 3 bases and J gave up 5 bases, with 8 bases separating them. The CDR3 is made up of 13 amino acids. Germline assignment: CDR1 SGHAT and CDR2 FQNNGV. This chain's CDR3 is CASSFSPDQPQHF. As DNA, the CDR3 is TGTGCCAGCAGCTTTTCCCCCGATCAGCCCCAGCATTTT.

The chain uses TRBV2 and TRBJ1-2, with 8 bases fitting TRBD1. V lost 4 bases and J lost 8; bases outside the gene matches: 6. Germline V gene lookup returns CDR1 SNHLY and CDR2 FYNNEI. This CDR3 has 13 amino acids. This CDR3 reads CASSVPTGGGYTF. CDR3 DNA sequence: TGTGCCAGCAGTGTCCCCACAGGGGGGGGCTACACCTTC.

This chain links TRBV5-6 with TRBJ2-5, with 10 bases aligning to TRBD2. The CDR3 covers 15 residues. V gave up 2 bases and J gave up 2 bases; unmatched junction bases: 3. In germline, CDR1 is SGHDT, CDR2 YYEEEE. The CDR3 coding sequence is TGTGCCAGCAGCTTCAGCGGGGGGGATCAAGAGACCCAGTACTTC. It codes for CASSFSGGDQETQYF.

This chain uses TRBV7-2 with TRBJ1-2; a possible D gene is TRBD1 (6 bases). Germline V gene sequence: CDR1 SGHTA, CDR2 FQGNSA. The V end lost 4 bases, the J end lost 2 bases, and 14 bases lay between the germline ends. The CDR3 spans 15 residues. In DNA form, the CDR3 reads TGTGCCAGCAGCTCACAGGGTATATCCAACTATGGCTACACCTTC. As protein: CASSSQGISNYGYTF.

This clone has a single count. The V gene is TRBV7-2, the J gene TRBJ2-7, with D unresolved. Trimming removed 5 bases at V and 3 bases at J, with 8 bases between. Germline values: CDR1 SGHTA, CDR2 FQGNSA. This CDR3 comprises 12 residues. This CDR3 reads CASSQPYYEQYF. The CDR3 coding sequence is TGTGCCAGCAGCCAACCCTACTACGAGCAGTACTTC.

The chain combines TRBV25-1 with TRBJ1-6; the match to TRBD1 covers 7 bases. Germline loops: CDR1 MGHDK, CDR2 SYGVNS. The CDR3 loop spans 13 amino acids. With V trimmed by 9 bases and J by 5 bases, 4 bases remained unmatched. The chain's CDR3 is CARQGTDNSPLHF. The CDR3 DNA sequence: TGTGCCAGACAGGGGACAGATAATTCACCCCTCCACTTT.

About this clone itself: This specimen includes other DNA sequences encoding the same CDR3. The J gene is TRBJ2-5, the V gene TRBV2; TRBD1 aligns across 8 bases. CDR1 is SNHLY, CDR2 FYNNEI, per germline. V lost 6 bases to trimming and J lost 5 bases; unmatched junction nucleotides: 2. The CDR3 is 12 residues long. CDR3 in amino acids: CASRQGGETQYF. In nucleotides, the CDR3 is TGTGCCAGCAGACAGGGGGGTGAGACCCAGTACTTC.

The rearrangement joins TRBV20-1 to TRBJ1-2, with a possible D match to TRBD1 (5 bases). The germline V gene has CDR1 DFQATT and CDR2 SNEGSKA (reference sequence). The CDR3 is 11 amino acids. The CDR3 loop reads CSGGTDYGYTF. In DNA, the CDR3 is TGCAGCGGAGGGACTGACTATGGCTACACCTTC.